Following are 20 T cell receptor beta chains from one sample sequenced in a study of regulatory T cells in long-lasting Graves disease. Time point here: persistent/refractory GD, antithyroid drugs over 5 years with positive TRAb. The TCR library used RNA extracted from PBMCs. Assembly of TCR beta libraries relied on iRepertoire HTBI primers together with Arm-PCR of CDR3 regions. TCRdb called the multiplex PCR reads again in MiXCR, with one record for every CDR3 protein. The data show around 400,000 distinct CDR3 sequences, roughly a fifth seen once. This sample comprised peripheral blood mononuclear cells (PBMCs), obtained when the disease was refractory, from a patient treated with antithyroid drugs. These receptors were taken from a female donor with Graves disease.

Only a few counts were recorded for this clonotype. The chain links TRBV10-3 to TRBJ1-1; the D gene is possibly TRBD1 (5 bases). V was shortened by 0 bases and J by 7 bases, with 9 bases between the two germline ends. This CDR3 has 13 amino acids. Germline lookup yields CDR1 ENHRY and CDR2 SYGVKD. CDR3 coding DNA: TGTGCCATCAGTGAGTCTTCCAGGGTTGAAGCTTTCTTT. This translates into CAISESSRVEAFF.

This chain uses TRBV10-3 with TRBJ1-5; weak D call: TRBD1 (6 bases). CDR3 length: 16 amino acids. Trimming took off 6 bases at V and 2 bases at J, with 17 bases between the two ends. The germline V gene encodes CDR1 ENHRY and CDR2 SYGVKD. CDR3 protein: CAISRTGGDGNQPQHF. CDR3 bases: TGTGCCATCAGCCGAACCGGGGGCGATGGCAATCAGCCCCAGCATTTT.

The CDR3: CSAGGGTPAYEQYF. For the CDR3, the DNA is TGCAGCGCTGGAGGGGGGACCCCGGCTTACGAGCAGTACTTC. This sequence joins TRBV29-1 and TRBJ2-7; D may correspond to TRBD1 or TRBD2 (6 bases each). Trimming cost V 7 bases and J 4 bases, with 20 bases left between them. The CDR3 is made up of 14 amino acids. Germline CDR1 reads SQVTM; CDR2 reads ANQGSEA.

This clonotype was seen only once. The chain carries TRBV25-1 and TRBJ2-1; TRBD1 matches 8 bases. Germline V gene data show CDR1 as MGHDK and CDR2 as SYGVNS. The CDR3 extends over 15 amino acids. The V gene end was trimmed by 4 bases and the J gene end by 5 bases; junction bases not matched to a gene: 7. Here the CDR3 reads CASSVRGTGDNEQFF. The DNA of the CDR3 is TGTGCCAGCAGTGTCAGAGGGACAGGTGACAATGAGCAGTTCTTC.

This clonotype was seen many times. The V and J genes are TRBV6-1 and TRBJ2-5; D tentatively fits TRBD1 or TRBD2 (5 bases each). Trimming cost V 6 bases and J 2 bases, with 13 bases left between them. This CDR3 contains 14 residues. Germline assignment: CDR1 MNHNS and CDR2 SASEGT. This CDR3 reads CASRLRDGQETQYF. CDR3 DNA sequence: TGTGCCAGCAGACTCCGGGACGGGCAAGAGACCCAGTACTTC.

In its sample, this clonotype was seen a few times. The chain employs TRBV20-1 and TRBJ2-6; 7 nucleotides match TRBD1. Trimming cost V 6 bases and J 0 bases; bases outside gene matches: 8. The CDR3 extends over 16 amino acids. The germline gives CDR1 DFQATT, CDR2 SNEGSKA (reference sequence). CDR3 coding DNA: TGCAGTGCGCCACAGGGGCCCTACTCTGGGGCCAACGTCCTGACTTTC. Its protein is CSAPQGPYSGANVLTF.

This clonotype came up many times. The V gene is TRBV28, the J gene TRBJ2-5, with D hard to call. V was shortened by 3 bases and J by 5 bases, with 4 bases between the two germline ends. The germline CDR1 and CDR2 sequences are MDHEN and SYDVKM. This CDR3 has 11 residues. The CDR3 is CASSFWETQYF. CDR3 bases: TGTGCCAGCAGTTTTTGGGAGACCCAGTACTTC.

The chain links TRBV7-9 to TRBJ1-2, with a possible D match to TRBD1 (5 bases). The CDR3 sequence is 12 residues long. V gave up 7 bases and J gave up 7 bases, with 13 bases separating them. CDR1 is SEHNR, CDR2 FQNEAQ, per germline (reference sequence). CDR3 loop: CASIGLRGGYTF. The CDR3 nucleotides are TGTGCCAGCATTGGCCTTAGGGGTGGCTACACCTTC. Complete variable domain (other parts from reference TRBV7-9 and TRBJ1-2): DTGVSQNPRHKITKRGQNVTFRCDPISEHNRLYWYRQTLGQGPEFLTYFQNEAQLEKSRLLSDRFSAERPKGSFSTLEIQRTEQGDSAMYLCASIGLRGGYTFGSGTRLTVV.

The genes are TRBV28 and TRBJ2-3; D gene unclear. The CDR3 spans 13 residues. CDR1 is MDHEN and CDR2 is SYDVKM in the germline V gene. V was shortened by 8 bases and J by 7 bases, with 16 bases between the two germline ends. The CDR3 here is CASSRGPSNTQYF. Written as DNA, the CDR3 is TGTGCCAGCTCTCGAGGCCCCTCGAATACGCAGTATTTT.

This clonotype occurred many times. The chain uses TRBV27 and TRBJ1-6; TRBD1 might be the D (6 bases). V was pared by 6 bases and J by 6 bases, with 12 bases between. Germline assignment: CDR1 MNHEY and CDR2 SMNVEV (reference sequence). This CDR3 contains 14 residues. CDR3 coding DNA: TGTGCCAGCAGATCGACAGGTGGTAATTCACCCCTCCACTTT. It is translated as CASRSTGGNSPLHF.

This clonotype was observed many times. V is TRBV20-1 and J is TRBJ1-2, with TRBD1 matching 9 bases. This CDR3 spans 14 amino acids. V lost 6 bases, J lost 2 bases, and 7 bases stayed unmatched. From germline, CDR1 is DFQATT and CDR2 SNEGSKA (reference sequence). CDR3 DNA: TGCAGTGCGGGGGGGACAGGGAGGAACTATGGCTACACCTTC. Translation: CSAGGTGRNYGYTF.

This clonotype was detected many times. Written as DNA, the CDR3 is TGTGCCAGCAGCTTCACCGACAGGAACACTGAAGCTTTCTTT. It translates to CASSFTDRNTEAFF. The chain combines TRBV5-8 with TRBJ1-1, with D perhaps matching TRBD1 (5 bases). Trimming pared 2 bases from V and 1 base from J, leaving 9 bases between. Germline values: CDR1 SGHTS, CDR2 YDEGEE. The CDR3 has 14 amino acids.

For this clonotype: A much more abundant neighbour one base away suggests this may be a read error. The chain links TRBV11-2 to TRBJ2-7; TRBD1 is a possible D gene (5 bases). V lost 6 bases and J lost 3, with 18 bases in between. The length of the CDR3 is 15 residues. Per germline, CDR1 SGHAT and CDR2 FQNNGV. The DNA for the CDR3 is TGTGCCAGCAGTAGCCCGGCAGGGTCAGGCTACGAGCAGTACTTC. Protein: CASSSPAGSGYEQYF. Complete variable domain (other parts from reference TRBV11-2 and TRBJ2-7): EAGVAQSPRYKIIEKRQSVAFWCNPISGHATLYWYQQILGQGPKLLIQFQNNGVVDDSQLPKDRFSAERLKGVDSTLKIQPAKLEDSAVYLCASSSPAGSGYEQYFGPGTRLTVT.

This clonotype was observed at least ten times. The chain links TRBV6-2 or TRBV6-3 to TRBJ1-2; 7 nucleotides align to TRBD1. CDR1 and CDR2 from the germline V gene are MNHEY and SVGEGT. CDR3 length: 14 residues. V shed 4 bases and J 4 bases; nucleotides not matched to a gene: 6. The CDR3 DNA reads TGTGCCAGCAGTTTGTTGGGACAGTTCTATGGCTACACCTTC. This sequence encodes CASSLLGQFYGYTF.

The chain has TRBV20-1 and TRBJ2-7; 9 bases line up with TRBD2. Germline CDR1 DFQATT, CDR2 SNEGSKA (reference sequence). This CDR3 region has 15 residues. V gave up 5 bases and J gave up 2 bases; unmatched junction bases: 10. CDR3 sequence: CSARSTSGSTYEQYF. The CDR3 DNA reads TGCAGTGCTCGATCTACTAGCGGGTCTACCTACGAGCAGTACTTC.

V and J are TRBV4-1 and TRBJ2-7; tentative D call: TRBD1 (5 bases). CDR3 length: 15 residues. V dropped 5 bases and J dropped 4 bases, with 18 bases sitting between them. The germline V gene has CDR1 MGHRA and CDR2 YSYEKL. CDR3 bases: TGCGCCAGCAGCTCAGGGCCAGGCCACGGGTACGAGCAGTACTTC. This gives the protein CASSSGPGHGYEQYF.

Points on this clonotype: This may stem from a read error, because a much larger clone lies one nucleotide away. This rearrangement joins TRBV18 to TRBJ1-4; D is uncertain. CDR3 length: 15 amino acids. Trimming removed 0 bases at V and 8 bases at J, with 13 bases between. The germline V gene encodes CDR1 KGHSH and CDR2 LQKENI. CDR3 nucleotides: TGTGCCAGCTCACCACCTAACCCCGAAGGAGAAAAACTGTTTTTT. Protein sequence: CASSPPNPEGEKLFF.

This CDR3 is CSVTTSGSMEYF. DNA of the CDR3: TGCAGCGTTACGACTAGCGGGAGTATGGAGTACTTC. This chain links TRBV29-1 with TRBJ2-7, with TRBD2 matching over 12 bases. V was pared by 5 bases and J by 11 bases, with 7 bases of the junction left unmatched. The CDR3 runs to 12 residues. The germline V gene encodes CDR1 SQVTM and CDR2 ANQGSEA.

To note about this clonotype: A much more abundant neighbour one base away suggests this may be a read error. This chain links TRBV28 with TRBJ1-3, with no clear D. Germline V gene data show CDR1 as MDHEN and CDR2 as SYDVKM. This CDR3 has 14 residues. CDR3 residues: CASTQVLSGDTIYF. Written as DNA, the CDR3 is TGTGCCAGCACCCAGGTCCTCTCTGGAGACACCATATATTTT.

This clonotype occurred a few times. This chain joins TRBV4-2 and TRBJ2-5; perhaps TRBD2 as D (6 bases). Germline CDR1 and CDR2: LGHNA and YNFKEQ. This CDR3 comprises 17 residues. V dropped 1 base and J dropped 6 bases, with 21 bases sitting between them. The CDR3, as DNA: TGTGCCAGCAGCCAAGCGGGAGTCGAGGGGATTGTAAAGACCCAGTACTTC. Its protein product is CASSQAGVEGIVKTQYF.